A selection of T cell receptor beta chains follows, all from one sample in a study of glioma-infiltrating T cells. TCRdb re-called the multiplex PCR reads with MiXCR, one entry per CDR3 protein. The table shows more than 100,000 distinct CDR3 sequences, with less than 30% occurring only once. The sequenced sample consisted of glioma tissue, nonneoplastic brain tissue, or PBMCs (not recorded which). Receptors originate from a human donor with low-grade glioma or glioblastoma, undergoing nonglioma brain surgery, or in good health (not recorded which). Each CDR3 is given with its conserved first and last residue. The order of the fields is CDR3 length, D gene, V gene, clone size, J gene, CDR3 protein, CDR3 DNA. A D gene is named only where the DNA matches it firmly. Expanded clones are given a class, and other clones once, few, many or no size at all.

>13|.|TRBV29-1|.|TRBJ1-4
CSATPGEGEKLFF
TGCAGCGCGACTCCAGGGGAGGGTGAAAAACTGTTTTTT
>15|.|TRBV6-1|many|TRBJ2-7
CASSYGPGVSYEQYF
TGTGCCAGCAGTTATGGGCCGGGGGTTTCCTACGAGCAGTACTTC
>14|TRBD1|TRBV3-1|.|TRBJ1-1
CASRYRGETTEAFF
TGTGCCAGCAGGTACAGGGGGGAGACCACTGAAGCTTTCTTT
>14|TRBD1|TRBV20-1|many|TRBJ2-5
CSAQRTGGIETQYF
TGCAGTGCTCAGCGGACAGGGGGCATAGAGACCCAGTACTTC
>16|.|TRBV7-6|few|TRBJ2-2
CASSLGTAANTGELFF
TGTGCCAGCAGCTTAGGGACGGCCGCGAACACCGGGGAGCTGTTTTTT
>13|.|TRBV6-1|many|TRBJ2-1
CASSRSSYNEQFF
TGTGCCAGCAGCCGAAGCTCCTACAATGAGCAGTTCTTC
>14|.|TRBV11-2|.|TRBJ2-5
CASSSGAWVETQYF
TGTGCCAGCAGCTCCGGGGCCTGGGTAGAGACCCAGTACTTC
>18|.|TRBV12-3/TRBV12-4|few|TRBJ2-3
CASSPSGRGQGSTDTQYF
TGTGCCAGCAGTCCCTCGGGGCGGGGGCAGGGTAGCACAGATACGCAGTATTTT
>12|.|TRBV5-6|.|TRBJ2-7
CASTLGAYEQYF
TGTGCCAGCACTCTAGGGGCCTATGAGCAGTACTTC
>15|TRBD2|TRBV18|many|TRBJ2-7
CASSPEAAGTYEQYF
TGTGCCAGCTCACCAGAGGCAGCGGGGACCTACGAGCAGTACTTC
>14|.|TRBV12-3/TRBV12-4|many|TRBJ1-1
CASSLWGRGTEAFF
TGTGCCAGCAGTTTATGGGGCAGGGGCACTGAAGCTTTCTTT
>12|.|TRBV20-1|many|TRBJ1-1
CSARDPNTEAFF
TGCAGTGCTAGAGATCCCAACACTGAAGCTTTCTTT
>18|TRBD1|TRBV12-3/TRBV12-4|few|TRBJ2-2
CASSSGTGGVVGAGELFF
TGTGCCAGCAGCTCCGGGACAGGGGGAGTGGTGGGGGCCGGGGAGCTGTTTTTT
>11|.|TRBV12-3/TRBV12-4|.|TRBJ1-1
CASRRTTEALF
TGTGCCAGCCGCAGGACCACTGAAGCTCTCTTT
>15|TRBD1|TRBV7-9|many|TRBJ1-2
CASSPRQGAWYGYTF
TGTGCCAGCAGCCCAAGACAGGGGGCTTGGTATGGCTACACCTTC
>12|.|TRBV2|many|TRBJ1-2
CAGETGGYGYTF
TGTGCCGGGGAGACAGGCGGCTATGGCTACACCTTC
>13|.|TRBV10-3|many|TRBJ1-2
CAISVEADYGYTF
TGTGCCATCAGTGTAGAAGCGGACTATGGCTACACCTTC
>16|TRBD2|TRBV4-3|many|TRBJ2-7
CASSQALGTTPYEQYF
TGCGCCAGCAGCCAAGCTCTTGGGACTACCCCCTACGAGCAGTACTTC
>15|.|TRBV12-3/TRBV12-4|.|TRBJ1-5
CASRDQGIGNQPRHF
TGTGCCAGCAGAGATCAGGGTATCGGCAATCAGCCCCGGCATTTT
>13|TRBD1|TRBV18|medium-sized|TRBJ1-4
CASSPGQGEKLFF
TGTGCCAGCTCACCGGGACAGGGTGAAAAACTGTTTTTT
>14|.|TRBV7-9|.|TRBJ2-2
CASYGDTNTGELFF
TGTGCCAGCTACGGGGATACGAACACCGGGGAGCTGTTTTTT
>15|.|TRBV7-9|many|TRBJ1-6
CASSPGSLENSPLHF
TGTGCCAGCAGCCCTGGGTCCTTGGAGAATTCACCCCTCCACTTT
>15|TRBD2|TRBV7-2|.|TRBJ2-3
CASSRSGGRADTQYF
TGTGCCAGCAGTCGGAGCGGGGGGCGGGCAGATACGCAGTATTTT
>17|TRBD2|TRBV19|.|TRBJ2-2
CASSKGTGNLGSGELSF
TGTGCCAGTAGTAAGGGAACCGGCAACTTAGGAAGCGGGGAGCTGTCTTTT
>14|.|TRBV7-3|few|TRBJ2-2
CASSFQPNTGELFF
TGTGCCAGCAGCTTCCAGCCGAACACCGGGGAGCTGTTTTTT
>15|TRBD1|TRBV28|many|TRBJ1-5
CASSFLTGVNQPQHF
TGTGCCAGCAGTTTCTTGACAGGGGTCAATCAGCCCCAGCATTTT